What follows describes a single TCR beta chain. This sample stems from a study of blood T cell repertoires in COVID-19. Study summary: The United States, Italy and Spain were the sources of the acute and convalescent COVID-19 samples. In each case, the material was cDNA or gDNA derived from T cells, B-cell-depleted T cells, or PBMCs.

Original analysis: From reference gene primer amplification, estimates of nucleated cell counts were derived. Measured with immunoSEQ multiplex PCR; TCRdb has only the in-frame clones, and not every one. V, J and clone size were drawn from that table, and D and trimming were deduced from the DNA. The table lists over 90,000 clones, roughly 80% of them singletons. This CDR3 contains 16 residues. CDR1 and CDR2 (germline): MNHEY, SVGEGT. V shed 4 bases and J 1 base; nucleotides not matched to a gene: 6. This clonotype was sampled from a human donor in a cohort sampled during active COVID-19. This rearrangement joins TRBV6-2 or TRBV6-3 to TRBJ2-1; 8 bases are a match to TRBD2. Sequenced: peripheral blood. As DNA, the CDR3 is TGTGCCAGCAGTTCCCCCGGGGGGGGGTCCTACAATGAGCAGTTCTTC. It translates to CASSSPGGGSYNEQFF.